This passage covers 19 T cell receptor beta chains from one sample sequenced in a study of a mutant IDH1 vaccine in newly diagnosed glioma. The antigens for these receptors are not known. The time point: week 35, safety follow-up. The investigators gave 300 ug of mutant IDH1 20-mer peptide in each vaccine dose, together with topical imiquimod. Assay used: immunoSEQ multiplex PCR; TCRdb lists only in-frame clones, some missing. The sample records tens of thousands of clones, 80% to 85% being singletons. Sequenced material: PBMCs, taken from a glioma patient whose treatment included an IDH1 peptide vaccine. These receptors all stem from a man under 40 with glioma.

V gene TRBV7-2 combines with J gene TRBJ1-2, with 8 bases lining up with TRBD1. With V trimmed by 5 bases and J by 7 bases, 9 bases remained unmatched. CDR3 length: 14 residues. Germline V gene lookup returns CDR1 SGHTA and CDR2 FQGNSA. CDR3 residues: CASSLGQGAGGYTF. The DNA of the CDR3 is TGTGCCAGCAGCCTGGGCCAGGGGGCGGGTGGCTACACCTTC.

The DNA of the CDR3 is TGTGCCATCAGGGACGGACTAGCGGGGGGGCCGTCCTACGAGCAGTACTTC. Translated: CAIRDGLAGGPSYEQYF. The rearrangement links TRBV10-3 to TRBJ2-7; 15 nucleotides line up with TRBD2. From germline, CDR1 is ENHRY and CDR2 SYGVKD. Trimming took 6 bases from V and 1 from J; bases not matched to a gene: 7. The CDR3 is 17 amino acids.

The chain combines TRBV5-1 with TRBJ2-1; 11 nucleotides agree with TRBD2. The V gene end was trimmed by 0 bases and the J gene end by 4 bases; junction bases not matched to a gene: 0. This CDR3 contains 15 residues. Germline V gene data show CDR1 as SGHRS and CDR2 as YFSETQ. CDR3: CASSLVAGGYNEQFF. DNA for the CDR3: TGCGCCAGCAGCTTGGTAGCGGGGGGGTACAATGAGCAGTTCTTC.

The CDR3 sequence is CAWSSDRAKNTIYF. The CDR3 region has the DNA TGTGCCTGGAGCTCCGACAGGGCCAAAAACACCATATATTTT. This chain connects TRBV30 to TRBJ1-3; TRBD1 matches 7 bases. Germline V gene data show CDR1 as GTSNPN and CDR2 as SVGIG (reference sequence). V gave up 3 bases and J gave up 6 bases; unmatched junction bases: 8. This CDR3 has 14 amino acids.

This chain links TRBV27 with TRBJ1-2; 7 bases are a match to TRBD1. The trim removed 2 bases at V and 4 bases at J, leaving 4 bases unmatched. This CDR3 region has 14 residues. The germline V gene encodes CDR1 MNHEY and CDR2 SMNVEV (reference sequence). CDR3 protein: CASSLHRGVYGYTF. The CDR3 DNA is TGTGCCAGCAGTTTACACAGGGGAGTCTATGGCTACACCTTC.

CDR3 protein: CASSLIGDGPEAFF. CDR3 sequence (DNA): TGTGCCAGCAGCTTAATTGGGGATGGGCCTGAAGCTTTCTTT. The V and J genes are TRBV11-2 and TRBJ1-1, with D unresolved. Germline values: CDR1 SGHAT, CDR2 FQNNGV. The V and J ends lost 2 bases and 6 bases respectively, with 13 bases between them. The CDR3 spans 14 residues. Combining the CDR3 with reference TRBV11-2 and TRBJ1-1 gives the whole variable domain EAGVAQSPRYKIIEKRQSVAFWCNPISGHATLYWYQQILGQGPKLLIQFQNNGVVDDSQLPKDRFSAERLKGVDSTLKIQPAKLEDSAVYLCASSLIGDGPEAFFGQGTRLTVV.

The chain joins TRBV5-6 to TRBJ2-4; D might be TRBD1 (5 bases). This CDR3 has 15 amino acids. V was cut by 0 bases and J by 2 bases, with 9 bases left in between. Germline V CDR1 and CDR2: SGHDT, YYEEEE. The CDR3 sequence is CASSLGKGTKNIQYF. DNA of the CDR3: TGTGCCAGCAGCTTGGGTAAGGGGACCAAAAACATTCAGTACTTC.

This clone was observed once. V gene TRBV9 combines with J gene TRBJ2-7; weak D call: TRBD1 (5 bases). Germline values: CDR1 SGDLS, CDR2 YYNGEE. The CDR3 covers 13 residues. Trimming cost V 2 bases and J 2 bases, with 8 bases left between them. The CDR3 spells CASSVDTAYEQYF. The CDR3 DNA is TGTGCCAGCAGCGTGGACACTGCCTACGAGCAGTACTTC.

The chain is built from TRBV7-9 and TRBJ2-7; possible D gene TRBD1, 5 bases. V lost 3 bases, J lost 2 bases, and 23 bases lay in between. From germline, CDR1 is SEHNR and CDR2 FQNEAQ (reference sequence). This CDR3 has 18 amino acids. CDR3 in DNA: TGTGCCAGCAGCTTTCCAGAACGTGGGGCTGACGGCCCCTACGAGCAGTACTTC. It codes for CASSFPERGADGPYEQYF.

The chain uses TRBV11-2 and TRBJ2-5; the D gene is possibly TRBD1 (5 bases). The CDR3 length is 15 residues. CDR1 SGHAT and CDR2 FQNNGV come from the germline V gene. With 4 bases removed from V and 1 base from J, the gap between germline ends came to 13 bases. The CDR3 sequence: CASSSYRTLQETQYF. CDR3 nucleotides: TGTGCCAGCAGCTCCTACAGGACCCTCCAAGAGACCCAGTACTTC. Complete variable domain (other parts from reference TRBV11-2 and TRBJ2-5): EAGVAQSPRYKIIEKRQSVAFWCNPISGHATLYWYQQILGQGPKLLIQFQNNGVVDDSQLPKDRFSAERLKGVDSTLKIQPAKLEDSAVYLCASSSYRTLQETQYFGPGTRLLVL.

J is TRBJ1-1 and V is TRBV30; 9 bases line up with TRBD1. V dropped 1 base and J dropped 5; count of bases not matched to a gene: 5. Per the germline V gene, CDR1 is GTSNPN and CDR2 is SVGIG (reference sequence). This CDR3 region has 14 residues. Here the CDR3 reads CAWSADRGGTEAFF. Here the CDR3 DNA reads TGTGCCTGGAGTGCGGACAGGGGAGGTACTGAAGCTTTCTTT.

J is TRBJ2-2 and V is TRBV19; D not certain. Trimming shortened V by 5 bases and J by 8 bases, and 12 bases separated the two germline ends. Per germline, CDR1 LNHDA and CDR2 SQIVND (reference sequence). The length of the CDR3 is 13 residues. DNA of the CDR3: TGTGCCAGTAGTGTGACGACAACGGGGGAGCTGTTTTTT. This sequence encodes CASSVTTTGELFF.

The V gene is TRBV7-9, the J gene TRBJ1-4; D unresolved. The CDR3 is 14 residues long. CDR1 and CDR2 (germline): SEHNR, FQNEAQ (reference sequence). Trimming removed 1 base at V and 8 bases at J, with 11 bases between. The CDR3 DNA sequence: TGTGCCAGCAGCTTAGTGCGGGGAACCGAAAAACTGTTTTTT. Its protein is CASSLVRGTEKLFF.

The chain carries TRBV7-9 and TRBJ2-1; tentative D call: TRBD1 (6 bases). This CDR3 has 14 residues. Germline CDR1 is SEHNR and CDR2 is FQNEAQ (reference sequence). Between the trimmed V and J ends, which lost 5 bases and 5 bases, there was a span of 13 bases. CDR3 DNA: TGTGCCAGCAGCGCATACAGGGACCACAATGAGCAGTTCTTC. Amino acid sequence: CASSAYRDHNEQFF.

The rearrangement joins TRBV27 to TRBJ1-1; TRBD1 is a possible D gene (5 bases). Per germline, CDR1 MNHEY and CDR2 SMNVEV (reference sequence). This CDR3 region has 13 residues. Trimming cost V 5 bases and J 1 base, with 8 bases left between them. CDR3 sequence: CASSPQGNTEAFF. Here the CDR3 DNA reads TGTGCCAGCAGTCCCCAGGGGAACACTGAAGCTTTCTTT.

J is TRBJ1-5 and V is TRBV7-8; 9 nucleotides agree with TRBD1. With 5 bases clipped from V and 0 bases from J, the junction kept 14 bases outside the gene matches. The CDR3 loop spans 19 amino acids. Germline assignment: CDR1 SGHVS and CDR2 FQNEAQ. This CDR3 reads CASSRRDRGGPYSNQPQHF. DNA of the CDR3: TGTGCCAGCAGCCGGCGCGACAGGGGGGGTCCTTATAGCAATCAGCCCCAGCATTTT.

J is TRBJ2-5 and V is TRBV29-1; unclear D gene. Germline-derived CDR1 and CDR2 are SQVTM and ANQGSEA. The V gene lost 0 bases and the J gene lost 5 bases, with 16 bases spanning the gap. The CDR3 length is 15 residues. CDR3 in amino acids: CSVEDPDANGETQYF. In nucleotides, the CDR3 is TGCAGCGTTGAAGATCCCGACGCGAACGGTGAGACCCAGTACTTC.

The rearrangement uses TRBV5-1 and TRBJ1-1; 7 nucleotides agree with TRBD1. Germline values: CDR1 SGHRS, CDR2 YFSETQ. This CDR3 is 13 amino acids long. The junction had 7 bases not matched to a gene; V was cut back by 0 bases and J by 11 bases. CDR3 residues: CASSLAARGPAFF. The CDR3 DNA reads as TGCGCCAGCAGCTTGGCCGCAAGGGGGCCGGCTTTCTTT.

The chain carries TRBV18 and TRBJ2-3; 10 bases align to TRBD1. CDR1 and CDR2 from the germline V gene are KGHSH and LQKENI. V was clipped by 5 bases and J by 4 bases; unmatched bases: 6. There are 15 residues in the CDR3. CDR3 in DNA: TGTGCCAGCTCATACCGGGACAGGGGATCAGATACGCAGTATTTT. It yields the protein CASSYRDRGSDTQYF.